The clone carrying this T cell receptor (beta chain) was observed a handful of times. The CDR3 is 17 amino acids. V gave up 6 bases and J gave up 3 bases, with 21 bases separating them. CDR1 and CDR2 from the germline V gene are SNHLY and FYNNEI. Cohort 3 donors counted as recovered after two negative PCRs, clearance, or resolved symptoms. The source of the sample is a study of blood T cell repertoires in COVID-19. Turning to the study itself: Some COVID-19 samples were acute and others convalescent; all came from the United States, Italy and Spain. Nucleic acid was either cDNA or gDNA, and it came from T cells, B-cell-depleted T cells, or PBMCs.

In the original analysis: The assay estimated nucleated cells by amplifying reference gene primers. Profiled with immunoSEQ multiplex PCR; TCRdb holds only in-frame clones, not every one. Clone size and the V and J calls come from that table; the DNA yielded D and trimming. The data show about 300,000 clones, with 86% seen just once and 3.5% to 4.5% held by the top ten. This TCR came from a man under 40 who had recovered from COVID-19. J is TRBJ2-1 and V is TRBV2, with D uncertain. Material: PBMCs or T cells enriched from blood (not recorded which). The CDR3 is CASRELPQSLLYNEQFF. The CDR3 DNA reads TGTGCCAGCAGAGAACTTCCCCAGTCTCTTCTCTACAATGAGCAGTTCTTC.